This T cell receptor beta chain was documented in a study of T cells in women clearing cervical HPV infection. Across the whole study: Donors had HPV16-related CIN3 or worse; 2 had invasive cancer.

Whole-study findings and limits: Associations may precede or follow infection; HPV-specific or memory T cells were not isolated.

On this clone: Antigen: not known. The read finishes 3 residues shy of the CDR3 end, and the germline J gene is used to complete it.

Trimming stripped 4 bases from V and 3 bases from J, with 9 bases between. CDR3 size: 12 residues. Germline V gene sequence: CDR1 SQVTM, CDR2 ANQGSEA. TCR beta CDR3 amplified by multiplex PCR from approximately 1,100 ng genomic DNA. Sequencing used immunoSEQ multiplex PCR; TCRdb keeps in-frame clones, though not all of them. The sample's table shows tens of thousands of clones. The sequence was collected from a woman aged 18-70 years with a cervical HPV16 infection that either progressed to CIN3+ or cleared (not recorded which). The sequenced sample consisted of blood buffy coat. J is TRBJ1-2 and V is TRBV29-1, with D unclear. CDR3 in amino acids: CSVGEVDYGYTF. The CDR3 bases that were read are TGCAGCGTTGGAGAAGTAGACTATGGC.